This T cell receptor (beta chain) was retrieved from a study of Tregs in tolerant kidney transplant recipients. The table lists this clone with a count of one. The antigen remains undetermined. Measured with immunoSEQ multiplex PCR; TCRdb has only the in-frame clones, and not every one. This sample carries about 44,000 clones, roughly 96% of them seen once, and the ten largest clones take approximately 0.4%. Looked up from germline, CDR1 is SGHDT and CDR2 is YYEEEE. There are 17 residues in the CDR3. The trim removed 0 bases at V and 0 bases at J, leaving 8 bases unmatched. The V gene is TRBV5-6, the J gene TRBJ2-7; 8 bases map to TRBD2. Sequencing was carried out using Tregs from blood cultured with allogeneic cells. This TCR came from a human donor in good health. The CDR3, as DNA: TGTGCCAGCAGCTTGGCCGGGGTAGCGGGGAGCTCCTACGAGCAGTACTTC. This encodes CASSLAGVAGSSYEQYF.